This T cell receptor (beta chain) comes out of a study of CD8+ T cells in alopecia areata. Study as a whole: It was 6 to 18 months of tofacitinib, and then there were 6 months off drug.

Treatment in this sample: oral pan-JAK inhibitor, 5-10 mg twice daily. Alopecia areata patients gave lesional scalp punch biopsies and peripheral blood samples. CDR3 length equals 14 residues. CDR1 SGHAT and CDR2 FQNNGV come from the germline V gene. V was clipped by 6 bases and J by 7 bases; unmatched bases: 10. It was cDNA, reverse transcribed from extracted RNA, that served as the sequencing template. Profiling relied on immunoSEQ multiplex PCR, and the TCRdb table lists in-frame clones only, not all of them. The data contain roughly 100,000 clones, about 40% of them singletons. This clone appeared a few times.

The genes are TRBV11-2 and TRBJ2-7, with 9 bases that match TRBD2. This TCR derives from a human donor with alopecia areata. The specimen was CD8+ T cells sorted from blood, collected at week 24, from a patient treated with tofacitinib. The CDR3 sequence: CASRVGGLAGEQYF. The CDR3 coding sequence is TGTGCCAGCAGGGTAGGGGGACTAGCAGGGGAGCAGTACTTC.